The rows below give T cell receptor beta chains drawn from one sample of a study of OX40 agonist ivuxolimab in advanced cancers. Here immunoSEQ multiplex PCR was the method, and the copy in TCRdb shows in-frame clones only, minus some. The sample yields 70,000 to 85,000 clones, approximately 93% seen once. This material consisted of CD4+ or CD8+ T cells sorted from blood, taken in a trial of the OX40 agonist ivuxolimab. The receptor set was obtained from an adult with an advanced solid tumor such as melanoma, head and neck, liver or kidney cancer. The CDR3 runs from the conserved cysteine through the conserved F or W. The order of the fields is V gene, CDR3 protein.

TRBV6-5,CASSYSRIYGYTF
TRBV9,CASSVEGGTPTYEQYF
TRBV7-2,CASSPLGGRNYEQYF
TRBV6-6,CASSRRDRGTGELFF
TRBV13,CASSNPSQASYEQYF
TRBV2,CASRRAGGRGGTDTQYF
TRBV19,CASSISGTRFGEQFF
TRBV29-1,CSVEGGKGYTF
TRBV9,CASSLSGSHVYYEQYF
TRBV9,CASSVGGFSEQYF
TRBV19,CASSMGQGSGYEQYF
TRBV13,CASSGQTRSYEQYF
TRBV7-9,CASSDRRNQETQYF
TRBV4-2,CASSQDGRGNTEAFF
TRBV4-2,CASSQVTASGVNQPQHF
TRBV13,CASSLRVGVNTIYF
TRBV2,CAGTGTVSYEQYF
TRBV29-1,CSVQTGGARSYEQYF
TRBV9,CASSAGGGNQPQHF
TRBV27,CASSLSQGREQYF
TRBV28,CASQVQGTYEQYF
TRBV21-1,CASSSEPSGLAGGRDEQFF
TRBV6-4,CASSESRRGPLKGGYTF
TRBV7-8,CASSLHQGPSYEQYF
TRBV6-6,CASSQGLADSYEQYF
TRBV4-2,CASSLGAEQYF
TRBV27,CASSVTGFYGYTF
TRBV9,CASSATSGRAAEQFF
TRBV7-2,CASSLANGITTLETQYF
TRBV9,CASSGGTSGGTDTQYF
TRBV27,CASSSGGGHSYNEQFF
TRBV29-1,CSVEERGAVTGELFF
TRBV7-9,CASSLWTGSPEAFF
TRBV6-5,CASSYSRGSDIQYF
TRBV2,CASRARGSSYNSPLHF
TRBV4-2,CASSQWAGISEQFF